This TCR beta chain appears in the sequencing data of a study of T cell repertoires in cytomegalovirus infection. Looking at the study overall: TCR beta signatures that were public indicated CMV infection and matching HLA type.

This clonotype was detected only a few times. Its target is not known. CDR3 length: 13 residues. With 5 bases removed from V and 7 bases from J, the gap between germline ends came to 11 bases. Germline CDR1 is SEHNR and CDR2 is FQNEAQ (reference sequence). MiXCR, run by TCRdb on the reads, gives a single entry per CDR3 protein. Among 400,000 to 600,000 distinct CDR3 sequences listed, about 39% were seen once. The sample was cultured PBMCs, taken from culture after CMV antigen stimulation. The TCR sequence derives from a human donor in good health (CMV status not recorded). Some clones in this sample may be carry-over from other donors' samples. J is TRBJ1-4 and V is TRBV7-9; no firm D call. CDR3 sequence reads: CASSPDSREKLFF. The CDR3 bases are TGTGCCAGCAGCCCGGATAGTCGTGAAAAACTGTTTTTT.